This T cell receptor (beta chain) was recorded in a study of blood T cell repertoires in COVID-19. The wider study: Italy, Spain and the United States were the sources of the convalescent and acute COVID-19 samples. T cells, B-cell-depleted T cells, or PBMCs supplied cDNA or gDNA.

The length of the CDR3 is 15 residues. CDR1 MNHNS and CDR2 SASEGT come from the germline V gene. J gave up 2 bases and V 2 bases, and 2 bases lay outside the gene matches. Methods used by the authors: Estimated nucleated cell counts came from reference gene primer amplification. Produced via immunoSEQ multiplex PCR; TCRdb's table is partial and in-frame only. Clone size and the V and J calls come from that table; the DNA yielded D and trimming. The table has 55,000 to 65,000 clones, 70% to 90% seen once. This clone has a single count. Sequences were obtained from peripheral blood. The source is a man in his fifties or sixties with active or convalescent COVID-19. The chain joins TRBV6-1 to TRBJ2-1, with TRBD2 matching over 8 bases. The chain's CDR3 is CASSEQRGPYNEQFF. The CDR3 bases are TGTGCCAGCAGTGAACAGCGGGGGCCCTACAATGAGCAGTTCTTC.